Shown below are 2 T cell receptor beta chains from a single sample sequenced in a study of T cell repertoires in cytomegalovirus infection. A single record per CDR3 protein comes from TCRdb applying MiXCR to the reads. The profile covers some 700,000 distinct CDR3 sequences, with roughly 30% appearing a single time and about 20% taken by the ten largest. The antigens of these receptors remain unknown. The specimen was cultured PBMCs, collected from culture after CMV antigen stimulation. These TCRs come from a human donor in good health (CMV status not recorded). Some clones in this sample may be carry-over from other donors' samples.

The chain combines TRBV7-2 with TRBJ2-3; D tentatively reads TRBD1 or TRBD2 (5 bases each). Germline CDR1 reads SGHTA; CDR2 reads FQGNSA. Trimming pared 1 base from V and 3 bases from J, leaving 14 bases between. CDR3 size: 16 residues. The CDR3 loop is CASSLGIVGRTDTQYF. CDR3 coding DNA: TGTGCCAGCAGCTTAGGCATTGTGGGACGGACAGATACGCAGTATTTT.

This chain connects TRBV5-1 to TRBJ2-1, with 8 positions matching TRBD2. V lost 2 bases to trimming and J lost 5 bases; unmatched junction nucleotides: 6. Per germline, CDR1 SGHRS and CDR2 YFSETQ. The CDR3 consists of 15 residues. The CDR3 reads CASSFSTSGNNEQFF. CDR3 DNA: TGCGCCAGCAGCTTTAGCACTAGCGGAAACAATGAGCAGTTCTTC.